Below, 20 T cell receptor beta chains from the same sample are listed, as sequenced in a study of blood T cell repertoires in COVID-19 (dated by TCRdb to about 2020). The library relied on the immunoSEQ multiplex PCR assay. TCRdb retrieved this table from immuneACCESS and kept in-frame rearrangements only. Not all clones are present; in checked studies, unresolved V genes account for under half, and no reason is known for the remainder. Within this sample are some 140,000 clones, with about four fifths of them counted one time only. Of the sample, approximately 32% falls within the top ten clones. Sequenced sample: peripheral blood. All receptors come from a woman aged 55 to 70 with acute or convalescent COVID-19.

This clone has a single count. This chain uses TRBV21-1 with TRBJ1-2; the tabulated D call, TRBD1, remains unverified against the DNA. TRBV21-1 is tagged as a pseudogene. The CDR3 is 13 amino acids. The CDR3 coding sequence is TGTGCCAGCAGCAAATATAGCAGGGGTGGCTACACCTTC. Protein: CASSKYSRGGYTF.

The J gene is TRBJ2-1, the V gene TRBV5-4; 7 positions agree with TRBD1. This CDR3 comprises 15 residues. Unmatched junction bases numbered 13, after V lost 4 bases and J lost 9 bases. The germline V gene encodes CDR1 SGHNT and CDR2 YYREEE (reference sequence). The CDR3 here is CASSGAGTELAEQFF. The CDR3, as DNA: TGTGCCAGCAGCGGAGCCGGGACAGAACTCGCTGAGCAGTTCTTC.

V is TRBV29-1 and J is TRBJ1-1; D not certain. The CDR3 runs to 13 residues. Trimming removed 4 bases from V and 6 bases from J, with 15 bases in between. The germline V gene encodes CDR1 SQVTM and CDR2 ANQGSEA. The CDR3 bases are TGCAGCGTTGGTGAGGCTTATCTCCCTGAAGCTTTCTTT. Translated: CSVGEAYLPEAFF.

The V gene is TRBV9, the J gene TRBJ1-1; tentative D call: TRBD1 (5 bases). Germline lookup yields CDR1 SGDLS and CDR2 YYNGEE. Trimming left V 0 bases short and J 4 bases short, with 10 bases between. The CDR3 has 14 residues. CDR3 sequence: CASSVVPGGTEAFF. CDR3 bases: TGTGCCAGCAGCGTAGTTCCGGGGGGCACTGAAGCTTTCTTT. Full variable domain (rest looked up from reference TRBV9 and TRBJ1-1): DSGVTQTPKHLITATGQRVTLRCSPRSGDLSVYWYQQSLDQGLQFLIQYYNGEERAKGNILERFSAQQFPDLHSELNLSSLELGDSALYFCASSVVPGGTEAFFGQGTRLTVV.

The genes are TRBV30 and TRBJ1-5; no clear D. Deletions cut 2 bases from V and 5 bases from J, with 10 bases between. CDR1 GTSNPN and CDR2 SVGIG come from the germline V gene (reference sequence). This CDR3 is built from 13 residues. For the CDR3, the DNA is TGTGCCTGGAGTTTGAGCGGTTATCAGCCCCAGCATTTT. Residues: CAWSLSGYQPQHF.

This clone was observed a handful of times. The chain joins TRBV3-1 (or the pseudogene TRBV3-2) to TRBJ1-5; D call uncertain. From germline, CDR1 is LGHDT and CDR2 YNNKEL (reference sequence). V was trimmed by 5 bases and J by 0 bases, leaving 8 bases between them. CDR3 length: 14 residues. CDR3 DNA sequence: TGTGCCAGCAGCTACCGACATAGCAATCAGCCCCAGCATTTT. Amino acids: CASSYRHSNQPQHF.

The rearrangement uses TRBV19 and TRBJ2-1; the D gene is possibly TRBD2 (5 bases). The CDR3 sequence is 13 residues long. With 7 bases removed from V and 7 bases from J, the gap between germline ends came to 14 bases. Germline-derived CDR1 and CDR2 are LNHDA and SQIVND (reference sequence). This CDR3 reads CASKKRGPNEQFF. CDR3 sequence (DNA): TGTGCCAGTAAAAAGCGAGGGCCTAATGAGCAGTTCTTC.

V and J are TRBV10-1 and TRBJ2-1; 9 bases match TRBD2. CDR3 length: 16 residues. Germline CDR1 WNHNN, CDR2 SYGVQD (reference sequence). The V gene end was trimmed by 5 bases and the J gene end by 5 bases; junction bases not matched to a gene: 10. In DNA form, the CDR3 reads TGCGCCAGCAGTCTAACTTTAGCGGGGGCCCACAATGAGCAGTTCTTC. Translated: CASSLTLAGAHNEQFF.

This chain links TRBV7-8 with TRBJ2-6; TRBD2 aligns across 11 bases. V lost 5 bases, J lost 3 bases, and 6 bases stayed unmatched. Germline V gene lookup returns CDR1 SGHVS and CDR2 FQNEAQ. The CDR3 consists of 17 residues. The CDR3 loop is CASSPLAGGHGANVLTF. DNA for the CDR3: TGTGCCAGCAGCCCCCTAGCGGGGGGCCATGGGGCCAACGTCCTGACTTTC.

V is TRBV10-1 and J is TRBJ2-2; maybe TRBD2 (5 bases). Germline CDR1 is WNHNN and CDR2 is SYGVQD (reference sequence). The CDR3 runs to 14 residues. V was pared by 4 bases and J by 3 bases, with 9 bases between. The CDR3 nucleotides read TGCGCCAGCAGTGGAGGGTCCTACACCGGGGAGCTGTTTTTT. Translating it yields CASSGGSYTGELFF.

The CDR3 coding sequence is TGCGCCAGCAGCTTTACCGGGACAGGGGGGAGAGGCTACACCTTC. Translation: CASSFTGTGGRGYTF. The V and J genes are TRBV10-1 and TRBJ1-2, with TRBD1 identical over 11 bases. Germline assignment: CDR1 WNHNN and CDR2 SYGVQD (reference sequence). This CDR3 region has 15 residues. V was clipped by 6 bases and J by 8 bases; unmatched bases: 11.

This clone was counted at least ten times. The chain is built from TRBV15 and TRBJ2-1, with 14 bases that match TRBD2. The CDR3 totals 15 residues. With 0 bases clipped from V and 9 bases from J, the junction kept 1 base outside the gene matches. The germline V gene encodes CDR1 LNHNV and CDR2 YYDKDF (reference sequence). As DNA, the CDR3 is TGTGCCACCAGCAGAGAAGGGACTAGCGGGGGTGAGCAGTTCTTC. Translation: CATSREGTSGGEQFF.

The V gene is TRBV2, the J gene TRBJ2-2, with 10 bases aligning to TRBD1. The CDR3 runs 15 residues. After removal of 8 bases from V and 1 base from J, the junction contained 4 bases not matched to a gene. Germline V gene data show CDR1 as SNHLY and CDR2 as FYNNEI. The CDR3 nucleotides are TGTGCCAGCCGAAGGACAGGGGGGAACACCGGGGAGCTGTTTTTT. Its protein is CASRRTGGNTGELFF.

This clone was recorded only once. The CDR3 DNA follows: TGTGCCAGCTCAACAGGGATCAATCAGCCCCAGCATTTT. This encodes CASSTGINQPQHF. V is TRBV18 and J is TRBJ1-5; D is perhaps TRBD1 (6 bases). The germline V gene encodes CDR1 KGHSH and CDR2 LQKENI. The CDR3 loop spans 13 amino acids. The V gene lost 5 bases and the J gene lost 3 bases, with 8 bases spanning the gap.

J is TRBJ2-7 and V is TRBV29-1, with 9 bases aligning to TRBD1. Germline trimming cut 6 bases from V and 5 bases from J; bases unmatched to any gene: 5. The germline CDR1 and CDR2 sequences are SQVTM and ANQGSEA. The CDR3 length is 12 residues. CDR3 residues: CSVGGQGHEQYF. As DNA, the CDR3 is TGCAGCGTGGGGGGACAGGGTCACGAGCAGTACTTC.

The CDR3: CASSKRGRANTEAFF. CDR3 DNA: TGTGCCAGCAGCAAAAGGGGCAGGGCGAACACTGAAGCTTTCTTT. The V and J genes are TRBV21-1 and TRBJ1-1; TRBD1, the D gene given by the table, was not confirmed from the DNA. TRBV21-1 is classified as a pseudogene. The CDR3 is 15 amino acids.

The V gene is TRBV7-8, the J gene TRBJ1-2; 11 bases fit TRBD1. CDR1 is SGHVS and CDR2 is FQNEAQ in the germline V gene. With 5 bases clipped from V and 4 bases from J, the junction kept 6 bases outside the gene matches. The CDR3 runs 15 residues. The CDR3 is CASSISGQGAYGYTF. In DNA form, the CDR3 reads TGTGCCAGCAGCATAAGTGGACAGGGGGCCTATGGCTACACCTTC.

V gene TRBV6-5 combines with J gene TRBJ1-5; TRBD1 might be the D (6 bases). Germline CDR1 reads MNHEY; CDR2 reads SVGAGI. V was trimmed by 7 bases and J by 2 bases, leaving 12 bases between them. This CDR3 has 14 amino acids. The CDR3 region has the DNA TGTGCCAGCAAACTAGGGGGGGGCAATCAGCCCCAGCATTTT. Its translation: CASKLGGGNQPQHF.

The V and J genes are TRBV6-6 and TRBJ2-5, with TRBD1 matching 9 bases. The CDR3 consists of 15 residues. The trim removed 2 bases at V and 5 bases at J, leaving 6 bases unmatched. The V gene's germline CDR1 is MNHNY and CDR2 SVGAGI (reference sequence). CDR3 in amino acids: CASSYRGQGRETQYF. The CDR3 DNA follows: TGTGCCAGCAGTTACCGGGGACAGGGACGGGAGACCCAGTACTTC.

The genes are TRBV7-9 and TRBJ2-7; TRBD2 aligns across 12 bases. The V gene's germline CDR1 is SEHNR and CDR2 FQNEAQ (reference sequence). The CDR3 length is 15 residues. The V segment lost 4 bases and the J segment 6 bases; nucleotides outside the gene matches: 7. The CDR3 coding sequence is TGTGCCAGCAGCTCCCTAGGACTAGCGGGGCCCGAGCAGTACTTC. Translation: CASSSLGLAGPEQYF. Based on the CDR3 plus reference TRBV7-9 and TRBJ2-7, the full variable domain is DTGVSQNPRHKITKRGQNVTFRCDPISEHNRLYWYRQTLGQGPEFLTYFQNEAQLEKSRLLSDRFSAERPKGSFSTLEIQRTEQGDSAMYLCASSSLGLAGPEQYFGPGTRLTVT.